The 27 T cell receptor beta chains presented below share a single source sample, sequenced in a study of early T cells in non-severe SARS-CoV-2 infection. In TCRdb, the 5' RACE reads were re-called with MiXCR into one record per CDR3 protein. The sample carries 55,000 to 85,000 distinct CDR3 sequences, roughly an eighth recorded once. Sequencing was performed on whole blood. These receptor sequences come from an adult who was a healthcare worker with PCR-confirmed SARS-CoV-2 infection or an uninfected control (not recorded which).

This clonotype has more than one count but fewer than ten. This chain joins TRBV2 and TRBJ2-5; TRBD1 is a possible D gene (6 bases). Germline CDR1 reads SNHLY; CDR2 reads FYNNEI. The CDR3 totals 14 residues. V lost 8 bases and J 4 bases, leaving 17 bases between the germline ends. CDR3 nucleotides: TGTGCCAGCCGTCAAACAGGGATAGTAGAGACCCAGTACTTC. Amino acid sequence: CASRQTGIVETQYF.

J is TRBJ2-7 and V is TRBV3-1; 8 positions agree with TRBD1. Germline V gene sequence: CDR1 LGHDT, CDR2 YNNKEL (reference sequence). This CDR3 region has 14 residues. Trimming removed 4 bases from V and 6 bases from J; junction bases left unmatched: 8. CDR3 protein: CASSLGQGMGEQYF. The CDR3 coding sequence is TGTGCCAGCAGCCTCGGACAGGGTATGGGCGAGCAGTACTTC.

This clonotype was picked up many times. The chain uses TRBV20-1 and TRBJ2-5, with 9 bases fitting TRBD2. V lost 3 bases, J lost 6 bases, and 17 bases stayed unmatched. The CDR3 has 17 amino acids. Germline lookup yields CDR1 DFQATT and CDR2 SNEGSKA (reference sequence). CDR3 residues: CSASAQWESGGMQTQYF. CDR3 DNA sequence: TGCAGTGCTAGTGCCCAATGGGAGAGCGGGGGGATGCAGACCCAGTACTTC.

The V gene is TRBV12-3 or TRBV12-4, the J gene TRBJ1-2; D perhaps matches TRBD1 (6 bases). The CDR3 contains 15 residues. V lost 5 bases and J 3 bases, leaving 16 bases between the germline ends. The CDR3 loop is CASSVRGGRDYGYTF. The CDR3 DNA is TGTGCCAGCAGTGTCCGAGGGGGAAGAGACTATGGCTACACCTTC.

This clonotype occurred many times. The chain uses TRBV29-1 and TRBJ2-2; no definite D call. Germline loops: CDR1 SQVTM, CDR2 ANQGSEA. The CDR3 spans 13 residues. The V end was cut by 7 bases, the J end by 1 base, with 10 bases between. CDR3 in DNA: TGCAGCGCTCAGAAAGGGAACACCGGGGAGCTGTTTTTT. Its protein product is CSAQKGNTGELFF.

CDR3 residues: CASRPSRDRGQETQYF. The CDR3 DNA follows: TGTGCCAGTAGACCTTCCAGGGACAGGGGGCAAGAGACCCAGTACTTC. The chain combines TRBV19 with TRBJ2-5; 11 nucleotides agree with TRBD1. CDR1 and CDR2 (germline): LNHDA, SQIVND (reference sequence). This CDR3 spans 16 amino acids. V dropped 6 bases and J dropped 2; count of bases not matched to a gene: 8.

This chain joins TRBV7-2 and TRBJ2-1, with D possibly being TRBD1 (6 bases). V was shortened by 4 bases and J by 4 bases, with 14 bases between the two germline ends. Per the germline V gene, CDR1 is SGHTA and CDR2 is FQGNSA. CDR3 length: 15 amino acids. The CDR3 bases are TGTGCCAGCAGCTCCGGGCCGGGACAATACAATGAGCAGTTCTTC. It translates to CASSSGPGQYNEQFF.

This clonotype has a handful of counts. The J gene is TRBJ1-2, the V gene TRBV5-5; D remains unclear. The V gene's germline CDR1 is SGHKS and CDR2 YYEKEE (reference sequence). This CDR3 is built from 14 residues. The V gene lost 0 bases and the J gene lost 1 base, with 7 bases spanning the gap. The CDR3 loop reads CASSLADINYGYTF. The CDR3 nucleotides read TGTGCCAGCAGCTTGGCCGACATTAACTATGGCTACACCTTC.

This clonotype showed up just a few times. The chain recombines TRBV18 with TRBJ2-1; TRBD2 matches at 8 bases. This CDR3 spans 16 amino acids. J was trimmed by 2 bases and V by 3 bases; bases with no gene match: 6. Germline-derived CDR1 and CDR2 are KGHSH and LQKENI. CDR3 residues: CASSPGSGSTYNEQFF. DNA of the CDR3: TGTGCCAGCTCACCGGGGAGCGGGAGCACCTACAATGAGCAGTTCTTC.

This chain uses TRBV19 with TRBJ2-1, with TRBD2 matching 8 bases. The V segment lost 7 bases and the J segment 9 bases; nucleotides outside the gene matches: 2. Germline CDR1 reads LNHDA; CDR2 reads SQIVND (reference sequence). The CDR3 has 11 residues. CDR3 nucleotides: TGTGCCAGTATTCGGGGGGGTGAGCAGTTCTTC. Its translation is CASIRGGEQFF.

This chain connects TRBV12-3 or TRBV12-4 to TRBJ1-1; TRBD1 agrees at 7 bases. V shed 3 bases, J shed 7 bases, and the junction held 14 bases outside the gene matches. This CDR3 contains 16 residues. This chain's CDR3 is CASSFAIQGPIHEAFF. The CDR3 coding sequence is TGTGCCAGCAGTTTTGCCATACAGGGGCCGATCCATGAAGCTTTCTTT.

The genes are TRBV5-4 and TRBJ1-2, with 11 bases fitting TRBD1. Germline CDR1 and CDR2: SGHNT and YYREEE (reference sequence). The CDR3 is 15 amino acids. Unmatched junction bases numbered 6, after V lost 4 bases and J lost 4 bases. CDR3 loop: CASSTRTGGSYGYTF. As DNA, the CDR3 is TGTGCCAGCAGCACACGGACAGGGGGCTCCTATGGCTACACCTTC. Variable domain in full (rest from reference TRBV5-4 and TRBJ1-2): ETGVTQSPTHLIKTRGQQVTLRCSSQSGHNTVSWYQQALGQGPQFIFQYYREEENGRGNFPPRFSGLQFPNYSSELNVNALELDDSALYLCASSTRTGGSYGYTFGSGTRLTVV.

This clonotype occurred many times. The genes are TRBV7-9 and TRBJ2-1, with D hard to call. Germline V gene data show CDR1 as SEHNR and CDR2 as FQNEAQ (reference sequence). V was cut by 3 bases and J by 0 bases, with 6 bases left in between. This CDR3 has 14 residues. The CDR3 DNA is TGTGCCAGCAGCTTTGGGGACTCCTACAATGAGCAGTTCTTC. It codes for CASSFGDSYNEQFF.

This clonotype occurred a few times. This chain uses TRBV5-6 with TRBJ1-6, with D perhaps TRBD1 (5 bases). V was pared by 1 base and J by 6 bases, with 20 bases between. The CDR3 extends over 18 amino acids. Germline V CDR1 and CDR2: SGHDT, YYEEEE. In DNA, the CDR3 is TGTGCCAGCAGCTTGTTTGACCGACGGGACGCAGCTAATTCACCCCTCCACTTT. Its protein is CASSLFDRRDAANSPLHF. The full variable domain, with the rest looked up from reference TRBV5-6 and TRBJ1-6, is DAGVTQSPTHLIKTRGQQVTLRCSPKSGHDTVSWYQQALGQGPQFIFQYYEEEERQRGNFPDRFSGHQFPNYSSELNVNALLLGDSALYLCASSLFDRRDAANSPLHFGNGTRLTVT.

This clonotype was detected only a few times. The J gene is TRBJ2-3, the V gene TRBV2; TRBD2 agrees at 8 bases. Trimming cost V 5 bases and J 0 bases; bases outside gene matches: 10. The length of the CDR3 is 17 residues. Germline CDR1 reads SNHLY; CDR2 reads FYNNEI. CDR3: CASSPGGGTRSTDTQYF. CDR3 DNA sequence: TGTGCCAGCAGTCCCGGGGGCGGGACTAGAAGCACAGATACGCAGTATTTT.

The chain combines TRBV27 with TRBJ2-7; D gene uncertain. The V end was cut by 6 bases, the J end by 3 bases, with 6 bases between. CDR3 size: 11 residues. CDR1 MNHEY and CDR2 SMNVEV come from the germline V gene (reference sequence). Here the CDR3 reads CASRDLYEQYF. The CDR3 DNA sequence: TGTGCCAGCAGGGACCTCTACGAGCAGTACTTC.

In its sample, this clonotype was seen a few times. The chain carries TRBV11-2 and TRBJ2-2; no reliable D call. The CDR3 sequence is 18 residues long. Trimming cost V 3 bases and J 0 bases, with 17 bases left between them. The V gene's germline CDR1 is SGHAT and CDR2 FQNNGV. The CDR3 nucleotides are TGTGCCAGCAGCTTTAGGACCCTACCAAACCCGAACACCGGGGAGCTGTTTTTT. Translated, it gives CASSFRTLPNPNTGELFF.

This clonotype was recorded a few times. J is TRBJ1-3 and V is TRBV7-9; D remains unclear. The CDR3 is 13 residues long. V was pared by 7 bases and J by 5 bases, with 12 bases between. The germline V gene encodes CDR1 SEHNR and CDR2 FQNEAQ (reference sequence). The CDR3 sequence: CASTRDVRNTIYF. The CDR3 bases are TGTGCCAGCACGAGAGACGTGAGAAACACCATATATTTT.

The chain combines TRBV2 with TRBJ1-2, with D possibly being TRBD1 (5 bases). V gave up 7 bases and J gave up 2 bases, with 20 bases separating them. The germline V gene has CDR1 SNHLY and CDR2 FYNNEI. This CDR3 is built from 16 residues. The CDR3 sequence: CASTDLAGRTNYGYTF. The CDR3 coding sequence is TGTGCCAGCACCGATCTAGCGGGGCGGACGAACTATGGCTACACCTTC. Based on the CDR3 plus reference TRBV2 and TRBJ1-2, the full variable domain is EPEVTQTPSHQVTQMGQEVILRCVPISNHLYFYWYRQILGQKVEFLVSFYNNEISEKSEIFDDQFSVERPDGSNFTLKIRSTKLEDSAMYFCASTDLAGRTNYGYTFGSGTRLTVV.

The chain employs TRBV20-1 and TRBJ2-1; 8 bases line up with TRBD2. Per germline, CDR1 DFQATT and CDR2 SNEGSKA (reference sequence). This CDR3 has 14 residues. After removal of 4 bases from V and 6 bases from J, the junction contained 8 bases not matched to a gene. The CDR3 reads CSAKWRGASNEQFF. The CDR3 DNA reads as TGCAGTGCTAAGTGGCGGGGGGCTTCCAATGAGCAGTTCTTC.

Only a few counts were recorded for this clonotype. The chain combines TRBV7-2 with TRBJ2-7; D ambiguous. Germline V gene data show CDR1 as SGHTA and CDR2 as FQGNSA. The V end was cut by 4 bases, the J end by 3 bases, with 13 bases between. The CDR3 has 14 residues. In nucleotides, the CDR3 is TGTGCCAGCAGCTGGGGTGGTGAGGTCTACGAGCAGTACTTC. It is translated as CASSWGGEVYEQYF.

This clonotype was counted only a few times. This chain links TRBV6-1 with TRBJ1-6, with D unclear. This CDR3 is 11 amino acids long. V was trimmed by 6 bases and J by 10 bases, leaving 7 bases between them. Germline V gene data show CDR1 as MNHNS and CDR2 as SASEGT. The CDR3 sequence is CASRKMSPLHF. In DNA form, the CDR3 reads TGTGCCAGCAGAAAAATGTCACCCCTCCACTTT.

The chain employs TRBV7-2 and TRBJ2-7; weak D call: TRBD1 (5 bases). Trimming shortened V by 2 bases and J by 4 bases, and 12 bases separated the two germline ends. Germline-derived CDR1 and CDR2 are SGHTA and FQGNSA. The CDR3 loop spans 14 amino acids. This CDR3 reads CASSLSGGAYEQYF. CDR3 sequence (DNA): TGTGCCAGCAGCTTATCGGGTGGGGCATACGAGCAGTACTTC.

The V and J genes are TRBV6-1 and TRBJ2-7; 7 nucleotides line up with TRBD1. CDR1 and CDR2 from the germline V gene are MNHNS and SASEGT. V was clipped by 6 bases and J by 5 bases; unmatched bases: 16. This CDR3 is built from 16 residues. The CDR3 protein is CASSPILRQGDDEQYF. Written as DNA, the CDR3 is TGTGCCAGCAGCCCAATCCTTAGACAGGGCGACGACGAGCAGTACTTC.

The chain combines TRBV28 with TRBJ2-7; D is uncertain. The CDR3 runs 15 residues. V lost 5 bases and J 0 bases, leaving 14 bases between the germline ends. Looked up from germline, CDR1 is MDHEN and CDR2 is SYDVKM. The CDR3 sequence is CASSPPGSPSYEQYF. For the CDR3, the DNA is TGTGCCAGCAGTCCTCCTGGCAGTCCCTCCTACGAGCAGTACTTC.

This clonotype occurred many times. The chain couples TRBV12-3 or TRBV12-4 to TRBJ1-1; D call uncertain. The V end was cut by 2 bases, the J end by 0 bases, with 4 bases between. This CDR3 has 13 amino acids. This chain's CDR3 is CASSLQMNTEAFF. CDR3 sequence (DNA): TGTGCCAGCAGTTTACAGATGAACACTGAAGCTTTCTTT.

This clonotype was seen only a few times. This chain joins TRBV19 and TRBJ2-7; D perhaps matches TRBD2 (5 bases). The CDR3 loop spans 18 amino acids. The V gene lost 2 bases and the J gene lost 0 bases, with 20 bases spanning the gap. Germline V gives CDR1 LNHDA, CDR2 SQIVND (reference sequence). The CDR3 here is CASSISGVPTSSSYEQYF. CDR3 bases: TGTGCCAGTAGTATATCCGGGGTCCCTACGTCAAGCTCCTACGAGCAGTACTTC.